These 28 T cell receptor beta chains share one sample of origin, sequenced in a study of technical replicates of blood from a few donors. TCRdb's table, derived via immunoSEQ multiplex PCR, lists solely in-frame clones and lacks some. The data contain some 80,000 clones, roughly four fifths of them singletons. Input material: PBMCs. The receptors stem from a human donor in good health. Some clones in this sample may be carry-over from other donors' samples.

The chain links TRBV9 to TRBJ2-1; TRBD2 matches 13 bases. Germline CDR1 reads SGDLS; CDR2 reads YYNGEE. J was trimmed by 5 bases and V by 4 bases; bases with no gene match: 6. The CDR3 runs 16 residues. CDR3 DNA: TGTGCCAGCAGCTCCCCGGGACTAGCGGGACACAATGAGCAGTTCTTC. It specifies CASSSPGLAGHNEQFF.

The rearrangement links TRBV30 to TRBJ2-5; the match to TRBD1 covers 11 bases. The germline CDR1 and CDR2 sequences are GTSNPN and SVGIG (reference sequence). There are 15 residues in the CDR3. The junction had 5 bases not matched to a gene; V was cut back by 1 base and J by 4 bases. CDR3 nucleotide sequence: TGTGCCTGGAGTGCCGGGACAGGGGGTGGAGAGACCCAGTACTTC. Its protein is CAWSAGTGGGETQYF.

In nucleotides, the CDR3 is TGTGCCTGGACCGTCCAGGACTCCTACGAGCAGTACTTC. Encoded protein: CAWTVQDSYEQYF. This chain joins TRBV30 and TRBJ2-7; D uncertain. V gave up 4 bases and J gave up 0 bases, with 10 bases separating them. Germline V gene sequence: CDR1 GTSNPN, CDR2 SVGIG (reference sequence). The CDR3 totals 13 residues.

The gene calls are TRBV4-3 and TRBJ2-7; TRBD2 matches at 11 bases. V lost 1 base to trimming and J lost 2 bases; unmatched junction nucleotides: 1. CDR1 and CDR2 (germline): LGHNA, YSLEER. This CDR3 has 15 amino acids. DNA of the CDR3: TGCGCCAGCAGCCAAGGACTAGCGGGGACCTACGAGCAGTACTTC. This sequence encodes CASSQGLAGTYEQYF.

CDR3 protein: CASSSRGGPEDTQYF. For the CDR3, the DNA is TGTGCCAGCAGCTCGCGGGGGGGCCCCGAAGATACGCAGTATTTT. The chain links TRBV7-7 to TRBJ2-3, with 9 bases identical to TRBD2. The CDR3 runs to 15 residues. Germline V gene sequence: CDR1 SSHAT, CDR2 FNYEAQ (reference sequence). Trimming took 4 bases from V and 5 from J; bases not matched to a gene: 7.

This sequence joins TRBV12-5 and TRBJ1-5; D is ambiguous. Germline CDR1 is LGHNT and CDR2 is FRNRAP. V was shortened by 6 bases and J by 2 bases, with 8 bases between the two germline ends. The CDR3 spans 13 residues. CDR3 nucleotides: TGTGCTAGTGGGGAAACAGGCAATCAGCCCCAGCATTTT. Amino acids: CASGETGNQPQHF. The full variable domain, with the rest looked up from reference TRBV12-5 and TRBJ1-5, is DARVTQTPRHKVTEMGQEVTMRCQPILGHNTVFWYRQTMMQGLELLAYFRNRAPLDDSGMPKDRFSAEMPDATLATLKIQPSEPRDSAVYFCASGETGNQPQHFGDGTRLSIL.

The chain employs TRBV30 and TRBJ1-4; a possible D gene is TRBD1 (5 bases). Trimming removed 7 bases from V and 4 bases from J, with 10 bases in between. CDR3 length: 12 residues. The germline gives CDR1 GTSNPN, CDR2 SVGIG (reference sequence). CDR3 residues: CALTVLNEKLFF. CDR3 bases: TGTGCCTTGACAGTTCTTAATGAAAAACTGTTTTTT.

The chain uses TRBV7-2 and TRBJ1-2; D is undetermined. Trimming shortened V by 5 bases and J by 10 bases, and 11 bases separated the two germline ends. Per the germline V gene, CDR1 is SGHTA and CDR2 is FQGNSA. This CDR3 has 11 residues. This chain's CDR3 is CASSQAGDYTF. In DNA form, the CDR3 reads TGTGCCAGCAGCCAAGCAGGTGACTACACCTTC.

This clone was recorded a few times. The chain recombines TRBV7-9 with TRBJ1-6; D ambiguous. In germline, CDR1 is SEHNR, CDR2 FQNEAQ (reference sequence). Trimming stripped 4 bases from V and 6 bases from J, with 10 bases between. The CDR3 extends over 14 amino acids. This chain's CDR3 is CASSSTLGNSPLHF. The CDR3 DNA reads TGTGCCAGCAGCTCGACTCTGGGTAATTCACCCCTCCACTTT. The full variable domain, rest sourced from reference TRBV7-9 and TRBJ1-6, is DTGVSQNPRHKITKRGQNVTFRCDPISEHNRLYWYRQTLGQGPEFLTYFQNEAQLEKSRLLSDRFSAERPKGSFSTLEIQRTEQGDSAMYLCASSSTLGNSPLHFGNGTRLTVT.

CDR3 sequence: CASSQDRGVTYEQYF. DNA for the CDR3: TGCGCCAGCAGCCAAGATCGCGGGGTAACCTACGAGCAGTACTTC. This chain connects TRBV4-3 to TRBJ2-7, with TRBD2 as a possible D gene (6 bases). This CDR3 spans 15 amino acids. In germline, CDR1 is LGHNA, CDR2 YSLEER. V dropped 0 bases and J dropped 2 bases, with 11 bases sitting between them.

As DNA, the CDR3 is TGTGCCAGCAGCCAACAGTCAACTAATGAAAAACTGTTTTTT. Translated, it gives CASSQQSTNEKLFF. The chain has TRBV4-2 and TRBJ1-4, with unresolved D. The V gene's germline CDR1 is LGHNA and CDR2 YNFKEQ. This CDR3 has 14 amino acids. V was trimmed by 2 bases and J by 0 bases, leaving 4 bases between them.

The chain links TRBV11-2 to TRBJ2-3, with D possibly being TRBD1 (6 bases). This CDR3 has 14 residues. V was pared by 1 base and J by 6 bases, with 11 bases between. The germline gives CDR1 SGHAT, CDR2 FQNNGV. The CDR3 loop reads CASSLVGGLDTQYF. The CDR3 coding sequence is TGTGCCAGCAGCTTAGTAGGGGGATTGGATACGCAGTATTTT.

The chain combines TRBV28 with TRBJ2-5, with D perhaps TRBD1 (6 bases). Trimming cost V 8 bases and J 4 bases, with 17 bases left between them. The CDR3 covers 14 residues. Germline CDR1 reads MDHEN; CDR2 reads SYDVKM. The CDR3 sequence: CASGSTGYTETQYF. The CDR3, as DNA: TGTGCCAGCGGATCAACAGGGTATACAGAGACCCAGTACTTC.

V and J are TRBV6-1 and TRBJ2-7; 11 nucleotides line up with TRBD1. CDR1 and CDR2 from the germline V gene are MNHNS and SASEGT. With 6 bases clipped from V and 1 base from J, the junction kept 5 bases outside the gene matches. There are 15 residues in the CDR3. Here the CDR3 DNA reads TGTGCCAGCAGCTCAGGACAGGGGGCTTCCTACGAGCAGTACTTC. Its protein product is CASSSGQGASYEQYF.

This chain joins TRBV5-1 and TRBJ1-4, with D maybe TRBD1 (6 bases). Germline assignment: CDR1 SGHRS and CDR2 YFSETQ. This CDR3 is 14 amino acids long. V was clipped by 4 bases and J by 8 bases, with 15 bases between them. CDR3 DNA: TGCGCCAGCAGCGCTACCGCCGGGACAGAAAAACTGTTTTTT. Amino acid sequence: CASSATAGTEKLFF.

The chain's CDR3 is CASSLAGDEQYF. The CDR3 bases are TGTGCCAGCAGCTTAGCAGGGGACGAGCAGTACTTC. The J gene is TRBJ2-7, the V gene TRBV13, with D possibly being TRBD1 (6 bases). This CDR3 is 12 amino acids long. The germline V and J ends were trimmed by 1 base and 5 bases, with 6 bases remaining between them. CDR1 and CDR2 from the germline V gene are PRHDT and FYEKMQ (reference sequence).

This clone was seen a single time. The chain joins TRBV6-6 to TRBJ2-1; TRBD1 is a possible D gene (7 bases). This CDR3 contains 13 residues. CDR1 and CDR2 (germline): MNHNY, SVGAGI (reference sequence). V was shortened by 10 bases and J by 7 bases, with 17 bases between the two germline ends. CDR3 nucleotides: TGTGCCACCAAAGGGGGCGCGGGGAATGAGCAGTTCTTC. Translation gives CATKGGAGNEQFF.

This clone was observed once. The gene calls are TRBV18 and TRBJ2-5; no clear D gene. CDR3 size: 14 residues. Trimming took off 4 bases at V and 1 base at J, with 10 bases between the two ends. CDR1 KGHSH and CDR2 LQKENI come from the germline V gene. In nucleotides, the CDR3 is TGTGCCAGCTCACGCTCAGAAAGCCAAGAGACCCAGTACTTC. It codes for CASSRSESQETQYF.

V gene TRBV18 combines with J gene TRBJ2-7, with TRBD1 identical over 9 bases. CDR3 length equals 14 residues. With V trimmed by 2 bases and J by 4 bases, 3 bases remained unmatched. The germline V gene encodes CDR1 KGHSH and CDR2 LQKENI. CDR3 DNA sequence: TGTGCCAGCTCACCAGGGGACAGGGATTACGAGCAGTACTTC. Its protein product is CASSPGDRDYEQYF.

The chain has TRBV15 and TRBJ2-7; a possible D gene is TRBD1 (6 bases). CDR1 LNHNV and CDR2 YYDKDF come from the germline V gene (reference sequence). The CDR3 is made up of 14 amino acids. Trimming took 1 base from V and 3 from J, leaving 10 bases between them. This CDR3 is CATSRVGGLYEQYF. The DNA for the CDR3 is TGTGCCACCAGCAGAGTAGGGGGTCTCTACGAGCAGTACTTC. Variable domain in full (rest from reference TRBV15 and TRBJ2-7): DAMVIQNPRYQVTQFGKPVTLSCSQTLNHNVMYWYQQKSSQAPKLLFHYYDKDFNNEADTPDNFQSRRPNTSFCFLDIRSPGLGDTAMYLCATSRVGGLYEQYFGPGTRLTVT.

V gene TRBV15 combines with J gene TRBJ2-2; no firm D call. The CDR3 extends over 16 amino acids. Germline lookup yields CDR1 LNHNV and CDR2 YYDKDF (reference sequence). Trimming cost V 0 bases and J 6 bases, with 14 bases left between them. The CDR3 nucleotides are TGTGCCACCAGCAGAGAACAGCTACCAACCCCCGGGGAGCTGTTTTTT. Protein: CATSREQLPTPGELFF.

The chain links TRBV5-4 to TRBJ2-2, with D perhaps TRBD1 (7 bases). CDR3 size: 15 residues. The V end was cut by 5 bases, the J end by 7 bases, with 18 bases between. CDR1 and CDR2 from the germline V gene are SGHNT and YYREEE (reference sequence). The CDR3 region is CASSSMTRGHGELFF. The CDR3 DNA follows: TGTGCCAGCAGTTCTATGACTAGGGGGCACGGGGAGCTGTTTTTT. Looking up the rest from reference TRBV5-4 and TRBJ2-2 gives the full variable domain: ETGVTQSPTHLIKTRGQQVTLRCSSQSGHNTVSWYQQALGQGPQFIFQYYREEENGRGNFPPRFSGLQFPNYSSELNVNALELDDSALYLCASSSMTRGHGELFFGEGSRLTVL.

A single count supports this clone. The rearrangement links TRBV6-6 to TRBJ1-2, with D possibly TRBD1 on 6 matching bases. The ends were cut back, 8 bases at V and 5 bases at J, with 9 bases in the middle. Germline V lookup: CDR1 MNHNY, CDR2 SVGAGI (reference sequence). The CDR3 is made up of 11 amino acids. The CDR3, as DNA: TGTGCCAGCCACGGACAGTATGGCTACACCTTC. Translating gives CASHGQYGYTF.

The rearrangement links TRBV19 to TRBJ2-4; D may be TRBD1 (5 bases). The CDR3 consists of 13 residues. Germline values: CDR1 LNHDA, CDR2 SQIVND (reference sequence). V lost 9 bases, J lost 8 bases, and 17 bases lay in between. CDR3 coding DNA: TGTGCCAGCCGGAGTGGGGCTGGGGACATTCAGTACTTC. This codes for CASRSGAGDIQYF. The whole variable domain, filled in from reference TRBV19 and TRBJ2-4, reads DGGITQSPKYLFRKEGQNVTLSCEQNLNHDAMYWYRQDPGQGLRLIYYSQIVNDFQKGDIAEGYSVSREKKESFPLTVTSAQKNPTAFYLCASRSGAGDIQYFGAGTRLSVL.

On this clone: This specimen includes other DNA sequences encoding the same CDR3. CDR3 sequence reads: CASSLDGGGGETQYF. CDR3 nucleotides: TGTGCCAGCAGCTTAGATGGCGGGGGCGGAGAGACCCAGTACTTC. The chain is built from TRBV11-2 and TRBJ2-5, with D possibly being TRBD2 (7 bases). This CDR3 is built from 15 residues. Germline V gene lookup returns CDR1 SGHAT and CDR2 FQNNGV. Trimming left V 0 bases short and J 4 bases short, with 12 bases between.

This sequence joins TRBV6-1 and TRBJ1-2; 7 bases are a match to TRBD1. This CDR3 has 15 amino acids. In germline, CDR1 is MNHNS, CDR2 SASEGT. V shed 3 bases and J 5 bases; nucleotides not matched to a gene: 9. CDR3 region: CASSEKGASFYGYTF. The CDR3 nucleotides are TGTGCCAGCAGTGAGAAGGGGGCGAGTTTTTATGGCTACACCTTC.

The CDR3 protein is CASSWDSGNQPQHF. DNA of the CDR3: TGTGCCAGTAGCTGGGACAGTGGAAATCAGCCCCAGCATTTT. The gene calls are TRBV19 and TRBJ1-5; 7 nucleotides agree with TRBD1. Trimming cost V 6 bases and J 4 bases; bases outside gene matches: 6. The germline V gene encodes CDR1 LNHDA and CDR2 SQIVND (reference sequence). This CDR3 spans 14 amino acids.

This rearrangement joins TRBV7-6 to TRBJ2-3; 9 nucleotides line up with TRBD2. After removal of 2 bases from V and 10 bases from J, the junction contained 25 bases not matched to a gene. This CDR3 comprises 20 residues. Germline CDR1 and CDR2: SGHVS and FNYEAQ. The CDR3 DNA reads TGTGCCAGCAGCTTAAGGTCGGGCGGGAGGGCCGGGGCGGCCGTAGGAGCGCAGTATTTT. Its translation is CASSLRSGGRAGAAVGAQYF.